Presented here are 14 T cell receptor beta chains from one specimen sequenced in a study of identical twins. TCRdb used MiXCR to reprocess the 5' RACE reads, holding one entry per CDR3 protein. The table shows fewer than 500,000 distinct CDR3 sequences, with 13% to 15% occurring only once. The same data also contributed to another study, on yellow fever vaccine responses in identical twins.

Specimen: CD4+ T cells sorted from blood. The source is a woman aged 18-29 years in good health.

This clonotype was detected ten times or more. The V call is TRBV12-3 or TRBV12-4, the J call TRBJ1-6; 7 bases align to TRBD1. The V gene end was trimmed by 7 bases and the J gene end by 5 bases; junction bases not matched to a gene: 5. This CDR3 is built from 14 residues. The CDR3 region has the DNA TGTGCCAGCACCCTAACAGGGGATAATTCACCCCTCCACTTT. It translates to CASTLTGDNSPLHF.

The chain couples TRBV7-9 to TRBJ2-3; no clear D. From germline, CDR1 is SEHNR and CDR2 FQNEAQ (reference sequence). Trimming left V 0 bases short and J 2 bases short, with 9 bases between. The CDR3 sequence is 15 residues long. The CDR3 bases are TGTGCCAGCAGCTTAGCCTCGAGCCCCACAGATACGCAGTATTTT. This translates into CASSLASSPTDTQYF. Together with reference TRBV7-9 and TRBJ2-3, the CDR3 gives the full variable domain: DTGVSQNPRHKITKRGQNVTFRCDPISEHNRLYWYRQTLGQGPEFLTYFQNEAQLEKSRLLSDRFSAERPKGSFSTLEIQRTEQGDSAMYLCASSLASSPTDTQYFGPGTRLTVL.

This clonotype was counted many times. The V and J genes are TRBV7-8 and TRBJ1-5; 8 nucleotides line up with TRBD1. J was trimmed by 4 bases and V by 2 bases; bases with no gene match: 4. The germline V gene encodes CDR1 SGHVS and CDR2 FQNEAQ. The CDR3 spans 15 residues. Here the CDR3 DNA reads TGTGCCAGCAGCTTATCGGACAGGGAAAATCAGCCCCAGCATTTT. It encodes CASSLSDRENQPQHF.

The V and J genes are TRBV6-5 and TRBJ2-1; D gene uncertain. The V end was cut by 4 bases, the J end by 0 bases, with 10 bases between. CDR1 and CDR2 from the germline V gene are MNHEY and SVGAGI. CDR3 length: 15 amino acids. CDR3 nucleotide sequence: TGTGCCAGCAGTTTTGTGGCCCCCTCCTACAATGAGCAGTTCTTC. Protein: CASSFVAPSYNEQFF.

The rearrangement links TRBV5-1 to TRBJ2-5, with 8 positions matching TRBD2. Germline CDR1 reads SGHRS; CDR2 reads YFSETQ. Unmatched junction bases numbered 5, after V lost 3 bases and J lost 4 bases. The CDR3 loop spans 14 amino acids. The CDR3 nucleotides are TGCGCCAGCAGCTACGGCGGGGGGAGAGAGACCCAGTACTTC. It is translated as CASSYGGGRETQYF.

This clonotype showed up just a few times. V and J are TRBV5-6 and TRBJ1-6; D gene uncertain. The V and J ends lost 0 bases and 4 bases respectively, with 8 bases between them. The CDR3 has 15 residues. Per the germline V gene, CDR1 is SGHDT and CDR2 is YYEEEE. The CDR3 loop is CASSLGSGYNSPLHF. The CDR3, as DNA: TGTGCCAGCAGCTTGGGGAGTGGGTATAATTCACCCCTCCACTTT.

The chain has TRBV9 and TRBJ2-5, with no clear D. The ends were cut back, 0 bases at V and 5 bases at J, with 11 bases in the middle. CDR1 and CDR2 (germline): SGDLS, YYNGEE. CDR3 length equals 14 residues. The DNA for the CDR3 is TGTGCCAGCAGCGTAGGACCAGCTGGGGAGACCCAGTACTTC. Translating gives CASSVGPAGETQYF.

This clonotype was detected ten times or more. This chain links TRBV2 with TRBJ2-7; 9 nucleotides line up with TRBD2. The V gene end was trimmed by 7 bases and the J gene end by 7 bases; junction bases not matched to a gene: 17. Per germline, CDR1 SNHLY and CDR2 FYNNEI. CDR3 length equals 16 residues. CDR3 in DNA: TGTGCCAGCAACTTAAACCCGGGACTAGCTGCTCTGGAGCAGTACTTC. This gives the protein CASNLNPGLAALEQYF.

The CDR3 sequence is CASSLWQTYNEQFF. The DNA of the CDR3 is TGCGCCAGCAGCTTGTGGCAAACCTACAATGAGCAGTTCTTC. This sequence joins TRBV5-1 and TRBJ2-1; D unresolved. Trimming removed 1 base from V and 2 bases from J, with 7 bases in between. Looked up from germline, CDR1 is SGHRS and CDR2 is YFSETQ. The CDR3 spans 14 residues.

The table lists this clonotype with a few counts. The V and J genes are TRBV15 and TRBJ2-7; TRBD1 aligns across 11 bases. The CDR3 spans 12 residues. The V gene end was trimmed by 8 bases and the J gene end by 3 bases; junction bases not matched to a gene: 0. The germline V gene has CDR1 LNHNV and CDR2 YYDKDF (reference sequence). The CDR3 sequence: CATGTGGYEQYF. The CDR3 region has the DNA TGTGCCACCGGGACAGGGGGCTACGAGCAGTACTTC.

This clonotype was detected ten times or more. In nucleotides, the CDR3 is TGCGCCAGCAGTCTTGGCGATCGTCCAGGGGGTTCACCCCTCCACTTT. It codes for CASSLGDRPGGSPLHF. The V gene is TRBV5-1, the J gene TRBJ1-6; TRBD1 matches 7 bases. Germline lookup yields CDR1 SGHRS and CDR2 YFSETQ. The junction had 14 bases not matched to a gene; V was cut back by 5 bases and J by 9 bases. The CDR3 runs to 16 residues. The full variable domain, its missing parts supplied by reference TRBV5-1 and TRBJ1-6, is KAGVTQTPRYLIKTRGQQVTLSCSPISGHRSVSWYQQTPGQGLQFLFEYFSETQRNKGNFPGRFSGRQFSNSRSEMNVSTLELGDSALYLCASSLGDRPGGSPLHFGNGTRLTVT.

This clonotype was observed a few times. This chain uses TRBV6-5 with TRBJ2-6; D is unclear. The CDR3 has 15 residues. Germline V gives CDR1 MNHEY, CDR2 SVGAGI. The germline V and J ends were trimmed by 6 bases and 2 bases, with 11 bases remaining between them. CDR3 nucleotides: TGTGCCAGCAGAGTAACAGTAACTGGGGCCAACGTCCTGACTTTC. The encoded protein is CASRVTVTGANVLTF.

This clonotype has ten or more counts. The chain carries TRBV9 and TRBJ1-4; 7 bases are shared with TRBD1. The CDR3 has 15 amino acids. From germline, CDR1 is SGDLS and CDR2 YYNGEE. Losses at the gene ends were 2 bases for V and 4 bases for J; bases not matched to a gene: 5. CDR3 in DNA: TGTGCCAGCAGCGTCGGTGGACAGGTTAATGAAAAACTGTTTTTT. It codes for CASSVGGQVNEKLFF.

This clonotype has only a few counts. This sequence joins TRBV3-1 and TRBJ2-7, with TRBD2 matching over 8 bases. The CDR3 contains 15 residues. Germline loops: CDR1 LGHDT, CDR2 YNNKEL (reference sequence). Trimming took 1 base from V and 8 from J; bases not matched to a gene: 10. The chain's CDR3 is CASSQGSGGANQQYF. In nucleotides, the CDR3 is TGTGCCAGCAGCCAAGGTTCCGGGGGGGCTAACCAGCAGTACTTC.